The TCR beta chain described here comes from a study of blood T cell repertoires in COVID-19. This clone was seen a single time. The V gene's germline CDR1 is SQVTM and CDR2 ANQGSEA. The CDR3 spans 12 residues. V was trimmed by 2 bases and J by 3 bases, leaving 7 bases between them. Profiled with immunoSEQ multiplex PCR; TCRdb holds only in-frame clones, not every one. The sample carries some 250,000 clones, approximately 83% recorded once. V is TRBV29-1 and J is TRBJ2-5; no clear D. Input material: PBMCs or T cells enriched from blood (not recorded which). The receptor's source is a woman aged 40 to 55 with acute COVID-19. CDR3 sequence (DNA): TGCAGCGTTGAATTACTGGAAGAGACCCAGTACTTC. Protein: CSVELLEETQYF.